A selection of T cell receptor beta chains follows, all from one sample in a study of vaccination and CD4 T cells after COVID-19. These receptors have no identified antigens. TCRdb used MiXCR to reprocess the PCR reads, holding one entry per CDR3 protein. The repertoire holds thousands of distinct CDR3 sequences, with about 61% as singletons. The sequenced material came from CD4+ T cells from blood, cultured in vitro. The source of these receptors is a human donor who had recovered from COVID-19. Each CDR3 is given with its conserved first and last residue. D genes are given only for firm matches. Clone size is not always given. Where it is, it says once, few, many or a class for expanded clones.

v_call,clone_size,d_call,j_call,cdr3_aa,cdr3_nt
TRBV2,-,-,TRBJ1-1,CASRDQTEAFF,TGTGCCAGCAGGGACCAGACTGAAGCTTTCTTT
TRBV10-1,-,TRBD2,TRBJ2-3,CASSEGGGGTDTQYF,TGCGCCAGCAGTGAAGGCGGGGGGGGCACAGATACGCAGTATTTT
TRBV19,few,-,TRBJ1-2,CATRIGTHYGYTF,TGTGCCACTAGGATCGGGACCCACTATGGCTACACCTTC
TRBV18,-,-,TRBJ2-5,CASSPPGETQYF,TGTGCCAGCTCACCCCCCGGGGAGACCCAGTACTTC
TRBV6-1,-,TRBD1,TRBJ1-3,CASSNGQGTGNTIYF,TGTGCCAGCAGTAATGGACAGGGGACTGGAAACACCATATATTTT
TRBV7-9,few,-,TRBJ2-4,CASSPRVVVKNIQYF,TGTGCCAGCAGCCCCAGGGTGGTTGTCAAAAACATTCAGTACTTC
TRBV6-2/TRBV6-3,-,TRBD1,TRBJ1-1,CASSGQGRTEAFF,TGTGCCAGCAGCGGACAGGGCCGAACTGAAGCTTTCTTT
TRBV10-3,few,TRBD1,TRBJ1-2,CAIRGDSGYGYTF,TGTGCCATCAGGGGGGACAGCGGGTATGGCTACACCTTC
TRBV19,-,-,TRBJ1-1,CASNMEGISAEAFF,TGTGCCAGTAACATGGAGGGAATAAGTGCTGAAGCTTTCTTT
TRBV27,-,-,TRBJ1-5,CASSRMTGGDSSQPQHF,TGTGCCAGCAGCCGTATGACTGGGGGGGATAGCAGTCAGCCCCAGCATTTT
TRBV7-9,few,TRBD1,TRBJ2-1,CASSLGTGKRYNEQFF,TGTGCCAGCAGCTTAGGGACAGGGAAAAGGTACAATGAGCAGTTCTTC
TRBV27,-,-,TRBJ2-7,CASSPRALSYEQYF,TGTGCCAGCAGTCCAAGAGCCCTGTCCTACGAGCAGTACTTC
TRBV7-2,-,-,TRBJ1-5,CASSVDTYQPQHF,TGTGCCAGCAGCGTGGACACGTATCAGCCCCAGCATTTT
TRBV20-1,-,-,TRBJ1-6,CSAEPISYNSPLHF,TGCAGTGCGGAACCGATCTCCTATAATTCACCCCTCCACTTT
TRBV9,once,-,TRBJ1-1,CASSVAGTANTEAFF,TGTGCCAGCAGCGTAGCGGGCACCGCCAACACTGAAGCTTTCTTT
TRBV7-6,-,-,TRBJ2-7,CASSLDREREQYF,TGTGCCAGCAGCTTAGACAGGGAGCGTGAGCAGTACTTC
TRBV6-1,-,-,TRBJ2-2,CASSALTGTGELFF,TGTGCCAGCAGTGCCCTCACGGGGACCGGGGAGCTGTTTTTT
TRBV5-4,-,TRBD1,TRBJ1-2,CASTPLTGVNYGYTF,TGTGCCAGCACCCCTCTGACAGGGGTTAACTATGGCTACACCTTC